This T cell receptor (beta chain) appears in the sequencing data of a study of cytomegalovirus exposure and HLA in healthy donors. 13 Jbeta primers and 60 Vbeta primers were used for the PCR. TCRdb's table, derived via immunoSEQ multiplex PCR, lists solely in-frame clones and lacks some. The sample holds about 190,000 clones, approximately 80% seen once. Although they were nominally healthy when sampled, donors likely had unrecorded immune exposures. V was trimmed by 0 bases and J by 10 bases, leaving 8 bases between them. Germline CDR1 and CDR2: SGDLS and YYNGEE. This CDR3 spans 13 amino acids. The source of this sequence is a woman aged 30 to 39 in good health and CMV-seropositive. The chain combines TRBV9 with TRBJ1-6; D is ambiguous. Sequenced sample: PBMCs. The CDR3 sequence is CASSVGLESPLHF. DNA for the CDR3: TGTGCCAGCAGCGTAGGTCTAGAATCACCCCTCCACTTT.